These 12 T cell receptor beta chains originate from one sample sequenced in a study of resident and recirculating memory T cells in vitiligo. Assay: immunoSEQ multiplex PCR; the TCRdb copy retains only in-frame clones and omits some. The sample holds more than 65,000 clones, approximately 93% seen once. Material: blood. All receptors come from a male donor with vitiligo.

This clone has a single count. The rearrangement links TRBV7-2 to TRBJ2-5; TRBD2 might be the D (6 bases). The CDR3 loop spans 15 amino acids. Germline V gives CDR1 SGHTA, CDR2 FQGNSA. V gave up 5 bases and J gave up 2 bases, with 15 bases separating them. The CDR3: CASSPSALQQETQYF. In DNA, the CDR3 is TGTGCCAGCAGCCCTAGCGCCCTACAACAAGAGACCCAGTACTTC.

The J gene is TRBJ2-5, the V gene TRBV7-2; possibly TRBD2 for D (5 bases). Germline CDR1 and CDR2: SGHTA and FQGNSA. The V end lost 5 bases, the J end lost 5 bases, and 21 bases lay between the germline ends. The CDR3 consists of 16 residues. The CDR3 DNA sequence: TGTGCCAGCAGCCTCCTCCCCCTAGAGGGATACGAGACCCAGTACTTC. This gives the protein CASSLLPLEGYETQYF.

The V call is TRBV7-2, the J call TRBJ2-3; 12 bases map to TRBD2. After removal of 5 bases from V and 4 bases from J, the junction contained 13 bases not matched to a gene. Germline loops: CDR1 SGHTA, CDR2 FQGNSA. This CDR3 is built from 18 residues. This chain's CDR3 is CASSLLRPSGGAPDTQYF. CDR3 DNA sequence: TGTGCCAGCAGCCTTTTAAGGCCTAGCGGGGGGGCCCCAGATACGCAGTATTTT.

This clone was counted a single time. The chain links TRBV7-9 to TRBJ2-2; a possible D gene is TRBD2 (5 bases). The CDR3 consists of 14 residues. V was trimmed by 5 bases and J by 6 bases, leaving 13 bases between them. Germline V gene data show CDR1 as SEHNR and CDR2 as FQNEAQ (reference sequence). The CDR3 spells CASSPALGPGELFF. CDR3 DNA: TGTGCCAGCAGCCCCGCACTAGGCCCCGGGGAGCTGTTTTTT.

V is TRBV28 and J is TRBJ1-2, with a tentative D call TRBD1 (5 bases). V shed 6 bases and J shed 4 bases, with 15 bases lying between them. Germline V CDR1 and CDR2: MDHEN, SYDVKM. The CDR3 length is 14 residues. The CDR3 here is CASSPRQPFYGYTF. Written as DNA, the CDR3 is TGTGCCAGCAGCCCAAGACAGCCCTTCTATGGCTACACCTTC.

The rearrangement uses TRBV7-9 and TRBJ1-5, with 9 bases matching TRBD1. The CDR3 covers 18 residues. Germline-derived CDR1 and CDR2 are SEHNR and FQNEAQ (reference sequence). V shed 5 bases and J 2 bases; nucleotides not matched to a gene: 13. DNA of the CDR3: TGTGCCAGCAGCCGGGGACAGGGAGGGAGTGGTGGCAATCAGCCCCAGCATTTT. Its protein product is CASSRGQGGSGGNQPQHF.

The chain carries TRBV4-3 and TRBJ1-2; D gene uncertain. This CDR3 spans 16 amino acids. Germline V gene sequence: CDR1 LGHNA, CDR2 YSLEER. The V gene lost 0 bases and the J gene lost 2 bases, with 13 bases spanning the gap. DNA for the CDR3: TGCGCCAGCAGCCAAGAAGGTTGGGCAGGCAACTATGGCTACACCTTC. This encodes CASSQEGWAGNYGYTF.

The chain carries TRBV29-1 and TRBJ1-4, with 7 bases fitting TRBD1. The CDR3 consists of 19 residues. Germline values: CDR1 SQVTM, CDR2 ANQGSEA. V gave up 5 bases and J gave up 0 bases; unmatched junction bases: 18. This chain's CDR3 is CSVSMARQGRLTTNEKLFF. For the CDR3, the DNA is TGCAGCGTTTCGATGGCTCGACAGGGAAGGCTTACAACTAATGAAAAACTGTTTTTT.

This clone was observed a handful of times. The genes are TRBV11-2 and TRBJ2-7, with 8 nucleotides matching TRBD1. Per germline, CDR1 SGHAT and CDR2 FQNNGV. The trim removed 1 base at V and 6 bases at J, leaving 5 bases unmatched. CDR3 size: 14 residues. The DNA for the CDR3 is TGTGCCAGCAGCTTAGTACAGGGGGTCGGCGAGCAGTACTTC. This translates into CASSLVQGVGEQYF.

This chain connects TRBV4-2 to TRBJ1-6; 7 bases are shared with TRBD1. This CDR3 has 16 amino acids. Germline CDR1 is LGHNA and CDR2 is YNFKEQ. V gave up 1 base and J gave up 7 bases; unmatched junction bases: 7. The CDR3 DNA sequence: TGTGCCAGCAGCCAAGGAGGGACAGATACCAATTCACCCCTCCACTTT. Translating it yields CASSQGGTDTNSPLHF.

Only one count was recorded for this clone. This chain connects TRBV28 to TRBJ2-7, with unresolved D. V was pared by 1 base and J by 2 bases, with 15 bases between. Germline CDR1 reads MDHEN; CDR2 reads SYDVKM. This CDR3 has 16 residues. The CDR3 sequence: CASSLSASEITYEQYF. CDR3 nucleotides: TGTGCCAGCAGTTTATCCGCATCGGAGATCACCTACGAGCAGTACTTC. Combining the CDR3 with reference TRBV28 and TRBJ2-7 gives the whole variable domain DVKVTQSSRYLVKRTGEKVFLECVQDMDHENMFWYRQDPGLGLRLIYFSYDVKMKEKGDIPEGYSVSREKKERFSLILESASTNQTSMYLCASSLSASEITYEQYFGPGTRLTVT.

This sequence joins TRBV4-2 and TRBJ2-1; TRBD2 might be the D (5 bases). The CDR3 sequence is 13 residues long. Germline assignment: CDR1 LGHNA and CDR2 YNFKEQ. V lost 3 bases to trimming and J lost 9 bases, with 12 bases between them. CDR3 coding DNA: TGTGCCAGCAGCCAGGCGACTACGGGTGAGCAGTTCTTC. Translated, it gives CASSQATTGEQFF.